This entry concerns a single T cell receptor (beta chain). Its antigen remains unidentified. Time point noted: late sampling 161 to 241 days after vaccination in a few convalescent patients. The treatment was: roughly ten-day PBMC culture with coronavirus spike peptide pools or control peptides (ViraFEST assay). Expansion of antigen-specific T cells with peptide pools by ViraFEST preceded sequencing of TCRs. Peptide pools at approximately 9.9 ug/ml and IL-2 at 8 to 10 IU/ml were added to cultures of two million PBMCs per well. This entry is derived from a study of vaccination and CD4 T cells after COVID-19. For the study at large: Once vaccinated, three convalescent patients provided samples at day 14 and again at days 161 to 241 post-vaccination. Study-wide results and caveats: Investigators enrolled relatively few convalescent patients and included no early post-infection timepoints.

Sequencing of DNA taken from cultured CD4+ T cells relied on the Oncomine TCR Beta short-read assay. MiXCR was run by TCRdb on the PCR reads, yielding one entry per CDR3 protein. The table shows around 16,000 distinct CDR3 sequences, with about half occurring only once. Germline CDR1 reads MNHNS; CDR2 reads SASEGT. The CDR3 covers 14 residues. Trimming pared 6 bases from V and 5 bases from J, leaving 16 bases between. The chain recombines TRBV6-1 with TRBJ1-1; weak D call: TRBD1 (6 bases). This clonotype originated in a human donor who had recovered from COVID-19. The material sequenced was CD4+ T cells from blood, cultured in vitro, taken about 7 months after SARS-CoV-2 vaccination. CDR3 nucleotides: TGTGCCAGCAGCTATCAACAGGGAGGGACTGAAGCTTTCTTT. Translating it yields CASSYQQGGTEAFF.